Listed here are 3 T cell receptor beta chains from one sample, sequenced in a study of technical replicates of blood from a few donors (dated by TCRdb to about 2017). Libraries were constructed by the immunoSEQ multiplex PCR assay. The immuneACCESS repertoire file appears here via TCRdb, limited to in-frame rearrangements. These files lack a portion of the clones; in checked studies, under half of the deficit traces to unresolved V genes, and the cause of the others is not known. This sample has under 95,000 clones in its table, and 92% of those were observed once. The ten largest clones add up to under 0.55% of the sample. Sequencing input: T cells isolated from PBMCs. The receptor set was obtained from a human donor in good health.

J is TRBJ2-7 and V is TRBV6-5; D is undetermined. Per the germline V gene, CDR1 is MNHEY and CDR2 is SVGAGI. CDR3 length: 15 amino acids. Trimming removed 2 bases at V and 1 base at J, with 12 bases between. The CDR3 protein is CASSYGLAGSYEQYF. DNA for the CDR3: TGTGCCAGCAGTTACGGATTGGCAGGATCCTACGAGCAGTACTTC.

The CDR3 DNA sequence: TGTGCCAGCAGCTCTCGACTAGCGGGAGGGCCCGGGGAGCTGTTTTTT. This sequence encodes CASSSRLAGGPGELFF. The chain links TRBV5-6 to TRBJ2-2; TRBD2 agrees at 14 bases. This CDR3 contains 16 residues. The junction had 4 bases not matched to a gene; V was cut back by 3 bases and J by 6 bases. Germline V gives CDR1 SGHDT, CDR2 YYEEEE.

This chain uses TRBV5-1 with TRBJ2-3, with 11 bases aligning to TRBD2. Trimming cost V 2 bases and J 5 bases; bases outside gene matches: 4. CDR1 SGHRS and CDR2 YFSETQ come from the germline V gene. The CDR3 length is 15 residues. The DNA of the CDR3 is TGCGCCAGCAGCTTCCTAGGACTAGCGGGAGATACGCAGTATTTT. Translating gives CASSFLGLAGDTQYF.